Below, 8 T cell receptor beta chains from the same sample are listed, as sequenced in a study of shared clonotypes between healthy human individuals. Only in-frame clones appear in the TCRdb table, and some are missing; sequencing was by immunoSEQ multiplex PCR. The sample records millions of clones, around nine tenths being singletons. Sequencing was done on a sample of naive CD4+ T cells sorted from blood. The subset was: CD45RA+ positively selected. These receptors originate from a man in his late teens or twenties in good health.

The chain links TRBV6-1 to TRBJ2-1; TRBD1 is a possible D gene (6 bases). Germline values: CDR1 MNHNS, CDR2 SASEGT. The CDR3 has 15 amino acids. V was trimmed by 2 bases and J by 9 bases, leaving 17 bases between them. The CDR3: CASSERRDTPGEQFF. DNA of the CDR3: TGTGCCAGCAGTGAACGACGGGACACCCCTGGTGAGCAGTTCTTC.

For this clone: The identical CDR3 is also encoded by other nucleotide sequences in the sample. This chain links TRBV5-6 with TRBJ2-2; no firm D call. The CDR3 contains 15 residues. The germline V gene has CDR1 SGHDT and CDR2 YYEEEE. V was clipped by 0 bases and J by 4 bases, with 10 bases between them. The CDR3 DNA follows: TGTGCCAGCAGCTTGGGGCAGGTTATCACCGGGGAGCTGTTTTTT. Amino acid sequence: CASSLGQVITGELFF. Full variable domain (outside the CDR3, taken from reference TRBV5-6 and TRBJ2-2): DAGVTQSPTHLIKTRGQQVTLRCSPKSGHDTVSWYQQALGQGPQFIFQYYEEEERQRGNFPDRFSGHQFPNYSSELNVNALLLGDSALYLCASSLGQVITGELFFGEGSRLTVL.

The rearrangement links TRBV9 to TRBJ2-1, with 8 bases matching TRBD2. Losses at the gene ends were 3 bases for V and 4 bases for J; bases not matched to a gene: 9. Germline V gene sequence: CDR1 SGDLS, CDR2 YYNGEE. CDR3 size: 16 residues. The CDR3 DNA reads as TGTGCCAGCAGCGCCAGGACTAGCAGCTGGTACAATGAGCAGTTCTTC. It yields the protein CASSARTSSWYNEQFF.

The CDR3: CASSLDSRGVSYNEQFF. For the CDR3, the DNA is TGTGCCAGTAGTCTTGACTCGCGTGGGGTCTCCTACAATGAGCAGTTCTTC. The chain recombines TRBV19 with TRBJ2-1; D not certain. This CDR3 has 17 amino acids. From germline, CDR1 is LNHDA and CDR2 SQIVND (reference sequence). Trimming removed 5 bases at V and 0 bases at J, with 17 bases between.

This rearrangement joins TRBV7-2 to TRBJ2-3; D may be TRBD2 (5 bases). The CDR3 covers 15 residues. Trimming pared 4 bases from V and 4 bases from J, leaving 15 bases between. Germline V CDR1 and CDR2: SGHTA, FQGNSA. DNA of the CDR3: TGTGCCAGCAGCTCCCTTTTGAATAGCGCAGATACGCAGTATTTT. It yields the protein CASSSLLNSADTQYF.

The chain recombines TRBV19 with TRBJ1-5; TRBD1 matches at 10 bases. CDR1 and CDR2 from the germline V gene are LNHDA and SQIVND (reference sequence). The CDR3 extends over 16 amino acids. V shed 4 bases and J 3 bases; nucleotides not matched to a gene: 6. The CDR3 nucleotides are TGTGCCAGTAGTACCCAGGGACAGGGGCACAATCAGCCCCAGCATTTT. This codes for CASSTQGQGHNQPQHF. Based on the CDR3 plus reference TRBV19 and TRBJ1-5, the full variable domain is DGGITQSPKYLFRKEGQNVTLSCEQNLNHDAMYWYRQDPGQGLRLIYYSQIVNDFQKGDIAEGYSVSREKKESFPLTVTSAQKNPTAFYLCASSTQGQGHNQPQHFGDGTRLSIL.

A word on this clone: Different DNA sequences within this sample yield the same CDR3. The CDR3 DNA is TGCGCCAGCAGCTTGGGGGGGAGAAGCACAGATACGCAGTATTTT. Its translation is CASSLGGRSTDTQYF. The chain couples TRBV5-1 to TRBJ2-3; the D gene could be TRBD1 or TRBD2 (5 bases each). Germline V CDR1 and CDR2: SGHRS, YFSETQ. This CDR3 is 15 amino acids long. Between the trimmed V and J ends, which lost 0 bases and 0 bases, there was a span of 8 bases.

The V and J genes are TRBV7-9 and TRBJ2-6; D uncertain. The CDR3 is made up of 16 amino acids. V lost 3 bases and J 0 bases, leaving 9 bases between the germline ends. The germline V gene encodes CDR1 SEHNR and CDR2 FQNEAQ (reference sequence). Here the CDR3 DNA reads TGTGCCAGCAGCTTCGGCGGACGCTCTGGGGCCAACGTCCTGACTTTC. It codes for CASSFGGRSGANVLTF.